The clone carrying this TCR beta chain was observed a few times. This specimen belongs to a study of blood T cell repertoires in COVID-19. Across 20 to 25 US areas, participants ranged in age from about 18 to 100 years. Assignment of participants to cohorts was predicated upon participant-reported clinical history. The protocol was immunoSEQ multiplex PCR, while the TCRdb copy is restricted to in-frame clones and leaves out a portion. The sample holds 95,000 to 150,000 clones; about four fifths are singletons and the top ten take around 3.9%. This receptor was obtained from a woman aged 25-40 years who had recovered from COVID-19. The sequencing sample was made of PBMCs or T cells enriched from blood (not recorded which).

The CDR3 is CASSSRQGPYTF. The CDR3 nucleotides read TGTGCCAGTAGTTCAAGGCAGGGGCCCTACACCTTC. The chain has TRBV19 and TRBJ1-2, with a possible D match to TRBD1 (6 bases). V lost 5 bases to trimming and J lost 10 bases, with 14 bases between them. This CDR3 spans 12 amino acids. Germline V gene lookup returns CDR1 LNHDA and CDR2 SQIVND (reference sequence).